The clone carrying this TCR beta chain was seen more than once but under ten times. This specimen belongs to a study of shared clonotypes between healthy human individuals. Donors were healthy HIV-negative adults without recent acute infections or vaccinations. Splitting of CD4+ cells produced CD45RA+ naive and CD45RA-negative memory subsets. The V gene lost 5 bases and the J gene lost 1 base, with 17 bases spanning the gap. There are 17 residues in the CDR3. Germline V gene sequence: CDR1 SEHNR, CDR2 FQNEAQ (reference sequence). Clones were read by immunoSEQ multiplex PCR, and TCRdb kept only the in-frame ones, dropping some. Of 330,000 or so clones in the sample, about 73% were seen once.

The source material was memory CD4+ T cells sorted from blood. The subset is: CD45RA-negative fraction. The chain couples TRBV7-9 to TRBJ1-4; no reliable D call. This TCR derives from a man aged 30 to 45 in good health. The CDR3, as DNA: TGTGCCAGCAGCGGGATCTTGGGGAAAGAAACTAATGAAAAACTGTTTTTT. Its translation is CASSGILGKETNEKLFF.